One sample yielded the 29 T cell receptor beta chains listed below, sequenced in a study of T cell changes during pregnancy in multiple sclerosis. Sequenced by immunoSEQ multiplex PCR; TCRdb stores in-frame clones only, minus some. The sample gives just under 100,000 clones, 90% to 95% of which show up once; 0.99% is in the top ten. The starting material was peripheral blood, obtained after pregnancy. The receptors were gathered from a female donor with multiple sclerosis, enrolled in a pregnancy study.

This clone appeared once. V gene TRBV11-2 combines with J gene TRBJ1-1, with 7 bases fitting TRBD1. Germline values: CDR1 SGHAT, CDR2 FQNNGV. This CDR3 region has 17 residues. V shed 1 base and J 3 bases; nucleotides not matched to a gene: 11. The DNA for the CDR3 is TGTGCCAGCAGCTTAGTTTTGTACAGGGGATTCGACACTGAAGCTTTCTTT. It encodes CASSLVLYRGFDTEAFF.

This chain links TRBV30 with TRBJ1-5, with TRBD1 matching 7 bases. Germline V lookup: CDR1 GTSNPN, CDR2 SVGIG (reference sequence). The CDR3 consists of 15 residues. V shed 3 bases, J shed 6 bases, and the junction held 11 bases outside the gene matches. CDR3 sequence: CAWRGIDRDGQPQHF. CDR3 coding DNA: TGTGCCTGGAGGGGGATTGACAGGGATGGTCAGCCCCAGCATTTT.

The chain joins TRBV2 to TRBJ2-1, with TRBD2 as a possible D gene (5 bases). The CDR3 covers 15 residues. CDR1 is SNHLY, CDR2 FYNNEI, per germline. V lost 7 bases to trimming and J lost 3 bases, with 16 bases between them. The CDR3 DNA reads as TGTGCCAGCAAAAGAGGAGGAAGGAGCTACAATGAGCAGTTCTTC. It is translated as CASKRGGRSYNEQFF.

The rearrangement uses TRBV7-9 and TRBJ2-3; possibly TRBD2 for D (5 bases). The CDR3 consists of 14 residues. Trimming cost V 1 base and J 3 bases, with 8 bases left between them. From germline, CDR1 is SEHNR and CDR2 FQNEAQ (reference sequence). In nucleotides, the CDR3 is TGTGCCAGCAGCTTAGGGCTAGCTACAGATACGCAGTATTTT. Its protein product is CASSLGLATDTQYF.

The V and J genes are TRBV19 and TRBJ2-1; 7 positions match TRBD2. This CDR3 spans 13 amino acids. V lost 8 bases to trimming and J lost 2 bases; unmatched junction nucleotides: 3. Germline assignment: CDR1 LNHDA and CDR2 SQIVND (reference sequence). The chain's CDR3 is CASSAGPYNEQFF. The CDR3 coding sequence is TGTGCCAGTTCAGCGGGGCCCTACAATGAGCAGTTCTTC.

This clone came up once. The chain carries TRBV5-4 and TRBJ2-1, with a tentative D call TRBD1 (5 bases). V lost 0 bases to trimming and J lost 3 bases, with 7 bases between them. The germline CDR1 and CDR2 sequences are SGHNT and YYREEE (reference sequence). The CDR3 covers 14 residues. CDR3 DNA sequence: TGTGCCAGCAGCTTGGCCACAGGCTACAATGAGCAGTTCTTC. Its protein product is CASSLATGYNEQFF.

The V and J genes are TRBV5-1 and TRBJ2-3; D is unclear. V was cut by 4 bases and J by 1 base, with 10 bases left in between. CDR1 is SGHRS and CDR2 is YFSETQ in the germline V gene. This CDR3 is 14 amino acids long. The CDR3: CASSPMVGTDTQYF. CDR3 DNA: TGCGCCAGCAGCCCTATGGTCGGCACAGATACGCAGTATTTT.

The gene calls are TRBV23-1 and TRBJ1-4; D is unclear. TRBV23-1 has ORF status, its function being uncertain. V lost 3 bases to trimming and J lost 0 bases, with 5 bases between them. The CDR3 is 14 residues long. The DNA for the CDR3 is TGCGCCAGCAGTCAGGGAGCAACTAATGAAAAACTGTTTTTT. As protein: CASSQGATNEKLFF.

This clone was seen only a few times. The rearrangement joins TRBV7-9 to TRBJ2-7, with D possibly TRBD2 on 6 matching bases. This CDR3 is built from 14 residues. Germline V CDR1 and CDR2: SEHNR, FQNEAQ (reference sequence). Trimming stripped 2 bases from V and 7 bases from J, with 15 bases between. The CDR3 is CASSLSSPGEEQYF. The CDR3 nucleotides are TGTGCCAGCAGCTTATCTTCACCGGGGGAAGAGCAGTACTTC.

The J gene is TRBJ2-1, the V gene TRBV27, with D maybe TRBD2 (6 bases). V was shortened by 3 bases and J by 6 bases, with 12 bases between the two germline ends. Germline CDR1 and CDR2: MNHEY and SMNVEV (reference sequence). The CDR3 runs to 14 residues. CDR3 sequence: CASSFSWGGNEQFF. The CDR3 nucleotides read TGTGCCAGCAGTTTTTCATGGGGAGGCAATGAGCAGTTCTTC.

The chain uses TRBV30 and TRBJ2-3, with 9 bases that match TRBD2. This CDR3 spans 16 amino acids. Per the germline V gene, CDR1 is GTSNPN and CDR2 is SVGIG (reference sequence). V was pared by 8 bases and J by 9 bases, with 21 bases of the junction left unmatched. For the CDR3, the DNA is TGTGCCATGGACGGGGGCGGGAGGGCCCTGGGTTTCACGCAGTATTTT. Translated, it gives CAMDGGGRALGFTQYF.

CDR3 protein: CASMGRGGNQPQHF. The CDR3 nucleotides read TGTGCCAGCATGGGCAGGGGTGGCAATCAGCCCCAGCATTTT. V is TRBV5-8 and J is TRBJ1-5; TRBD1 might be the D (6 bases). The CDR3 loop spans 14 amino acids. Germline V lookup: CDR1 SGHTS, CDR2 YDEGEE. V was pared by 6 bases and J by 2 bases, with 12 bases between.

The rearrangement links TRBV4-1 to TRBJ2-7, with 10 bases lining up with TRBD1. The CDR3 is 14 amino acids. V was pared by 4 bases and J by 6 bases, with 6 bases of the junction left unmatched. CDR1 MGHRA and CDR2 YSYEKL come from the germline V gene. The CDR3, as DNA: TGCGCCAGCAGCCCAGCGGGACAGGGGTTCGAGCAGTACTTC. It specifies CASSPAGQGFEQYF.

The genes are TRBV7-6 and TRBJ2-7, with unresolved D. The V and J ends lost 1 base and 0 bases respectively, with 7 bases between them. The length of the CDR3 is 14 residues. The germline V gene has CDR1 SGHVS and CDR2 FNYEAQ. This CDR3 reads CASSLGDSSYEQYF. DNA of the CDR3: TGTGCCAGCAGCTTAGGTGACTCCTCCTACGAGCAGTACTTC. Full variable domain (outside the CDR3, taken from reference TRBV7-6 and TRBJ2-7): GAGVSQSPRYKVTKRGQDVALRCDPISGHVSLYWYRQALGQGPEFLTYFNYEAQQDKSGLPNDRFSAERPEGSISTLTIQRTEQRDSAMYRCASSLGDSSYEQYFGPGTRLTVT.

This chain uses TRBV2 with TRBJ1-2; 9 positions match TRBD1. The CDR3 is made up of 14 amino acids. Losses at the gene ends were 10 bases for V and 6 bases for J; bases not matched to a gene: 12. Germline CDR1 and CDR2: SNHLY and FYNNEI. The CDR3 sequence is CAIQPVDRGHGYTF. CDR3 DNA sequence: TGTGCCATCCAACCGGTGGACAGGGGCCATGGCTACACCTTC.

The CDR3 DNA follows: TGTGCCAGCAGTTATCCGGGACAGGGCACCTACGAGCAGTACTTC. It translates to CASSYPGQGTYEQYF. The chain couples TRBV6-6 to TRBJ2-7; 9 bases line up with TRBD1. V dropped 3 bases and J dropped 2; count of bases not matched to a gene: 5. Germline CDR1 MNHNY, CDR2 SVGAGI (reference sequence). This CDR3 is built from 15 residues.

V usage is TRBV28 and J usage is TRBJ1-5; 9 bases line up with TRBD1. Trimming at V came to 0 bases and at J to 2 bases, leaving 2 bases not matched to a gene. CDR1 is MDHEN, CDR2 SYDVKM, per germline. The CDR3 has 16 residues. As DNA, the CDR3 is TGTGCCAGCAGTTTATGGGGGACAGGGCGCAATCAGCCCCAGCATTTT. This codes for CASSLWGTGRNQPQHF. The variable domain in full, with the rest retrieved from reference TRBV28 and TRBJ1-5, is DVKVTQSSRYLVKRTGEKVFLECVQDMDHENMFWYRQDPGLGLRLIYFSYDVKMKEKGDIPEGYSVSREKKERFSLILESASTNQTSMYLCASSLWGTGRNQPQHFGDGTRLSIL.

This clone was detected ten times or more. The V gene is TRBV5-4, the J gene TRBJ2-7, with TRBD1 matching 8 bases. Germline CDR1 is SGHNT and CDR2 is YYREEE (reference sequence). The CDR3 totals 15 residues. V lost 4 bases to trimming and J lost 0 bases; unmatched junction nucleotides: 6. This chain's CDR3 is CASSETGEISYEQYF. DNA of the CDR3: TGTGCCAGCAGCGAGACAGGGGAGATCTCCTACGAGCAGTACTTC.

The chain is built from TRBV4-1 and TRBJ2-3, with D possibly being TRBD2 (5 bases). The CDR3 loop spans 17 amino acids. V was clipped by 1 base and J by 2 bases, with 16 bases between them. Germline CDR1 MGHRA, CDR2 YSYEKL. CDR3 residues: CASSQGVSAGFTDTQYF. The DNA of the CDR3 is TGCGCCAGCAGCCAAGGGGTATCTGCGGGCTTCACAGATACGCAGTATTTT.

The CDR3 spells CSVEGGWSDEQYF. The DNA for the CDR3 is TGCAGCGTTGAAGGAGGCTGGAGCGACGAGCAGTACTTC. The J gene is TRBJ2-7, the V gene TRBV29-1, with unresolved D. The length of the CDR3 is 13 residues. Deletions cut 1 base from V and 5 bases from J, with 12 bases between. Germline-derived CDR1 and CDR2 are SQVTM and ANQGSEA.

The gene calls are TRBV11-3 and TRBJ2-2, with D possibly TRBD2 on 6 matching bases. V was cut by 5 bases and J by 1 base, with 11 bases left in between. Germline V gene sequence: CDR1 SGHNT, CDR2 YENEEA. The CDR3 has 15 residues. CDR3 sequence: CASSPLGGNTGELFF. The CDR3 nucleotides read TGTGCCAGCAGCCCCCTCGGGGGGAACACCGGGGAGCTGTTTTTT.

J is TRBJ1-5 and V is TRBV6-4; perhaps TRBD1 as D (5 bases). CDR1 and CDR2 from the germline V gene are MRHNA and SNTAGT. V lost 5 bases to trimming and J lost 5 bases, with 10 bases between them. The CDR3 is 13 amino acids. The DNA of the CDR3 is TGTGCCAGCAGTAAAGAAGGGGATCAGCCCCAGCATTTT. Its protein product is CASSKEGDQPQHF.

This sequence joins TRBV5-4 and TRBJ2-5; D perhaps matches TRBD2 (5 bases). Judging by the DNA end, TRBJ2-7 fits better; the J call may be wrong. Germline V gene lookup returns CDR1 SGHNT and CDR2 YYREEE (reference sequence). The CDR3 runs 13 residues. CDR3 in amino acids: CASSRRDFYEQYF. The CDR3 DNA is TGTGCCAGCAGCCGCCGGGATTTCTACGAGCAGTACTTC.

The chain combines TRBV11-2 with TRBJ1-1; D perhaps matches TRBD1 (6 bases). V lost 6 bases and J 5 bases, leaving 16 bases between the germline ends. The CDR3 totals 14 residues. CDR1 SGHAT and CDR2 FQNNGV come from the germline V gene. CDR3 sequence (DNA): TGTGCCAGCAGGTCCCAGGGGCGAGGGACTGAAGCTTTCTTT. Its protein product is CASRSQGRGTEAFF.

The V and J genes are TRBV4-1 and TRBJ2-1, with 7 positions matching TRBD2. Germline V lookup: CDR1 MGHRA, CDR2 YSYEKL. The CDR3 extends over 14 amino acids. V shed 4 bases and J 8 bases; nucleotides not matched to a gene: 8. Written as DNA, the CDR3 is TGCGCCAGCAGCCGGCTCAGCGGGACGGATGAGCAGTTCTTC. Translation: CASSRLSGTDEQFF.

This chain connects TRBV6-5 to TRBJ1-1; D might be TRBD1 (5 bases). Trimming removed 2 bases from V and 0 bases from J, with 10 bases in between. CDR3 length: 15 residues. From germline, CDR1 is MNHEY and CDR2 SVGAGI. In nucleotides, the CDR3 is TGTGCCAGCAGTTACACGATGGGGCTGAACACTGAAGCTTTCTTT. Translation gives CASSYTMGLNTEAFF.

The V gene is TRBV14, the J gene TRBJ2-3, with 7 bases lining up with TRBD2. The V segment lost 1 base and the J segment 3 bases; nucleotides outside the gene matches: 16. The CDR3 has 19 residues. The germline V gene encodes CDR1 SGHDN and CDR2 FVKESK. The CDR3 reads CASSQVRKTGGRGTDTQYF. CDR3 nucleotide sequence: TGTGCCAGCAGCCAAGTTAGGAAAACCGGCGGGAGAGGGACAGATACGCAGTATTTT.

The chain couples TRBV27 to TRBJ2-6; D is unresolved. Trimming shortened V by 4 bases and J by 0 bases, and 4 bases separated the two germline ends. CDR1 is MNHEY and CDR2 is SMNVEV in the germline V gene (reference sequence). This CDR3 spans 14 amino acids. The CDR3 here is CASSSYSGANVLTF. DNA for the CDR3: TGTGCCAGCAGTTCCTACTCTGGGGCCAACGTCCTGACTTTC.

V is TRBV27 and J is TRBJ2-1, with D uncertain. Germline loops: CDR1 MNHEY, CDR2 SMNVEV (reference sequence). The CDR3 is made up of 16 amino acids. Trimming shortened V by 3 bases and J by 4 bases, and 16 bases separated the two germline ends. CDR3 residues: CASSLVERPPYNEQFF. In DNA, the CDR3 is TGTGCCAGCAGTTTGGTGGAGCGTCCCCCATACAATGAGCAGTTCTTC.